This entry concerns a single TCR beta chain. What it binds is not known. Construction of the TCR beta libraries employed iRepertoire HTBI primers in conjunction with Arm-PCR of CDR3 regions. TCRdb redid the calling of the multiplex PCR reads with MiXCR, one entry per CDR3 protein. The sample records 600,000 to 850,000 distinct CDR3 sequences, 30% being singletons. The sample originates from a study of regulatory T cells in long-lasting Graves disease. Overall study results and limits: Since the sample size was small, accuracy may have been reduced. Persistent Graves' cases showed lower TCR diversity than newly diagnosed cases. The analysis examined peripheral blood only and excluded thyroid tissue.

The length of the CDR3 is 14 residues. The ends were cut back, 7 bases at V and 4 bases at J, with 16 bases in the middle. Germline V gene data show CDR1 as LNHDA and CDR2 as SQIVND (reference sequence). The time point denotes: persistent/refractory GD, antithyroid drugs over 5 years with positive TRAb. RNA isolated from PBMCs was used to make the TCR library. Material: peripheral blood mononuclear cells (PBMCs), obtained when the disease was refractory, from a patient treated with antithyroid drugs. The sequence came from a female donor with Graves disease. The chain employs TRBV19 and TRBJ1-2, with no clear D. CDR3 DNA sequence: TGTGCCAGTAATCTTCTAGGCAGCAGCTATGGCTACACCTTC. It codes for CASNLLGSSYGYTF.